A single sample is the source of the 22 T cell receptor beta chains below, sequenced in a study of cytomegalovirus exposure and HLA in healthy donors. The PCR employed 60 Vbeta primers together with 13 Jbeta primers. Some clones are missing from TCRdb's copy, which holds only in-frame ones; the method was immunoSEQ multiplex PCR. The sample contains tens of thousands of clones, under 80% of which appear only once. Sequenced sample: PBMCs. All receptors come from a man between 60 and 70 years old in good health and CMV-seropositive.

The chain is built from TRBV27 and TRBJ2-1; 11 bases align to TRBD2. Germline lookup yields CDR1 MNHEY and CDR2 SMNVEV (reference sequence). V shed 6 bases, J shed 2 bases, and the junction held 0 bases outside the gene matches. The CDR3 consists of 14 residues. CDR3 nucleotide sequence: TGTGCCAGCAGGACTAGCGGGACCTACAATGAGCAGTTCTTC. It translates to CASRTSGTYNEQFF.

The J gene is TRBJ2-1, the V gene TRBV6-5, with D possibly TRBD2 on 6 matching bases. V lost 8 bases to trimming and J lost 6 bases, with 17 bases between them. Germline V gene lookup returns CDR1 MNHEY and CDR2 SVGAGI. The CDR3 length is 14 residues. The CDR3 coding sequence is TGTGCCAGCCGTCGGGACTCCTGGCCCAATGAGCAGTTCTTC. Amino acid sequence: CASRRDSWPNEQFF.

The rearrangement uses TRBV27 and TRBJ2-1; perhaps TRBD2 as D (7 bases). V lost 0 bases and J lost 5, with 11 bases in between. The germline CDR1 and CDR2 sequences are MNHEY and SMNVEV (reference sequence). This CDR3 is built from 15 residues. The CDR3 here is CASSLSGRGNNEQFF. The CDR3 nucleotides are TGTGCCAGCAGTTTATCAGGGAGGGGGAACAATGAGCAGTTCTTC.

This chain links TRBV9 with TRBJ2-3; D gene unclear. The CDR3 runs to 15 residues. Germline V gene lookup returns CDR1 SGDLS and CDR2 YYNGEE. Trimming took 0 bases from V and 5 from J, leaving 13 bases between them. The DNA of the CDR3 is TGTGCCAGCAGCGTAGGTTTCCACTCAGGAGATACGCAGTATTTT. Translating it yields CASSVGFHSGDTQYF.

In DNA, the CDR3 is TGTGCCAGCAGCTCCAAAGGGGGCGGACTAGCGGGAGATCGGGAGCAGTTCTTC. Translation: CASSSKGGGLAGDREQFF. The chain combines TRBV11-3 with TRBJ2-1; TRBD2 matches 13 bases. The V gene end was trimmed by 4 bases and the J gene end by 10 bases; junction bases not matched to a gene: 16. The CDR3 extends over 18 amino acids. The germline gives CDR1 SGHNT, CDR2 YENEEA. Looking up the rest from reference TRBV11-3 and TRBJ2-1 gives the full variable domain: EAGVVQSPRYKIIEKKQPVAFWCNPISGHNTLYWYLQNLGQGPELLIRYENEEAVDDSQLPKDRFSAERLKGVDSTLKIQPAELGDSAVYLCASSSKGGGLAGDREQFFGPGTRLTVL.

The rearrangement uses TRBV6-1 and TRBJ1-1; the D is unclear. V was clipped by 8 bases and J by 0 bases, with 10 bases between them. The CDR3 sequence is 13 residues long. Per germline, CDR1 MNHNS and CDR2 SASEGT. CDR3 protein: CASRTGMNTEAFF. The CDR3, as DNA: TGTGCCAGCCGAACGGGGATGAACACTGAAGCTTTCTTT.

The chain uses TRBV5-1 and TRBJ2-5; 7 nucleotides agree with TRBD2. The CDR3 contains 16 residues. The germline V gene has CDR1 SGHRS and CDR2 YFSETQ. V dropped 2 bases and J dropped 2; count of bases not matched to a gene: 9. This CDR3 reads CASSFTPGTKQETQYF. The DNA for the CDR3 is TGCGCCAGCAGCTTTACTCCCGGGACTAAGCAAGAGACCCAGTACTTC. Complete variable domain (other parts from reference TRBV5-1 and TRBJ2-5): KAGVTQTPRYLIKTRGQQVTLSCSPISGHRSVSWYQQTPGQGLQFLFEYFSETQRNKGNFPGRFSGRQFSNSRSEMNVSTLELGDSALYLCASSFTPGTKQETQYFGPGTRLLVL.

CDR3 amino acids: CASSMGQGSYEQYF. CDR3 coding DNA: TGTGCCAGTAGTATGGGACAGGGCTCCTACGAGCAGTACTTC. The J gene is TRBJ2-7, the V gene TRBV19, with 9 bases lining up with TRBD1. With V trimmed by 3 bases and J by 0 bases, 0 bases remained unmatched. CDR1 is LNHDA, CDR2 SQIVND, per germline (reference sequence). The CDR3 sequence is 14 residues long.

This rearrangement joins TRBV6-6 to TRBJ1-1; TRBD1 is a possible D gene (6 bases). The CDR3 is 15 amino acids. Germline-derived CDR1 and CDR2 are MNHNY and SVGAGI (reference sequence). Trimming removed 2 bases at V and 2 bases at J, with 12 bases between. The CDR3, as DNA: TGTGCCAGCAGTTACGTGGGGACATACAACACTGAAGCTTTCTTT. Amino acids: CASSYVGTYNTEAFF.

This clone was counted a single time. The V and J genes are TRBV21-1 and TRBJ2-2; the table calls TRBD2, which could not be checked here. TRBV21-1 constitutes a pseudogene. The CDR3 has 15 residues. The CDR3 nucleotides read TGTGCCACCAGACCCCTAGGCCGGGACACCGGGGAGCTGTTTTTT. Translation: CATRPLGRDTGELFF.

The V gene is TRBV7-9, the J gene TRBJ2-5; D perhaps matches TRBD2 (6 bases). V lost 5 bases and J 0 bases, leaving 19 bases between the germline ends. Looked up from germline, CDR1 is SEHNR and CDR2 is FQNEAQ (reference sequence). The CDR3 contains 17 residues. The CDR3 nucleotides are TGTGCCAGCAGCGGCAGTGGTCTAGCGTGGTACCAAGAGACCCAGTACTTC. It translates to CASSGSGLAWYQETQYF.

The chain combines TRBV2 with TRBJ2-2; no clear D gene. The CDR3 totals 13 residues. Germline V gene data show CDR1 as SNHLY and CDR2 as FYNNEI. V lost 4 bases and J 10 bases, leaving 13 bases between the germline ends. The CDR3 sequence: CASSVNREAELFF. The CDR3 DNA follows: TGTGCCAGCAGTGTCAACCGAGAAGCGGAGCTGTTTTTT.

This chain links TRBV28 with TRBJ2-7; D ambiguous. Trimming cost V 4 bases and J 7 bases, with 14 bases left between them. This CDR3 comprises 13 residues. Germline CDR1 MDHEN, CDR2 SYDVKM. The CDR3 DNA is TGTGCCAGCAGTTCTCCACCCAGTCAGGAGCAGTACTTC. It translates to CASSSPPSQEQYF. Combining the CDR3 with reference TRBV28 and TRBJ2-7 gives the whole variable domain DVKVTQSSRYLVKRTGEKVFLECVQDMDHENMFWYRQDPGLGLRLIYFSYDVKMKEKGDIPEGYSVSREKKERFSLILESASTNQTSMYLCASSSPPSQEQYFGPGTRLTVT.

In the case of this clone: The junction shows a germline mismatch at one end, possibly a read error. V is TRBV7-9 and J is TRBJ2-7; TRBD1 might be the D (5 bases). The germline V gene encodes CDR1 SEHNR and CDR2 FQNEAQ (reference sequence). The CDR3 length is 12 residues. CDR3 in DNA: TGTTCCAGCAGGTCAGGGACCTACGAGCAGTACTTC. It encodes CSSRSGTYEQYF.

The chain carries TRBV18 and TRBJ1-1; a possible D gene is TRBD1 (6 bases). Germline V lookup: CDR1 KGHSH, CDR2 LQKENI. V was shortened by 3 bases and J by 7 bases, with 9 bases between the two germline ends. This CDR3 is 12 amino acids long. The CDR3 coding sequence is TGTGCCAGCTCACCTGTGGACAGTGAAGCTTTCTTT. This translates into CASSPVDSEAFF.

For this clone: The germline gene is not matched at one end of the junction; a read error may be the cause. V gene TRBV7-9 combines with J gene TRBJ2-7; 10 bases align to TRBD1. CDR1 and CDR2 (germline): SEHNR, FQNEAQ (reference sequence). The CDR3 is 14 amino acids. CDR3: CSSSLGQGVGEQYF. CDR3 coding DNA: TGTTCCAGCAGCTTAGGACAGGGGGTCGGCGAGCAGTACTTC.

The chain links TRBV14 to TRBJ1-4; D remains ambiguous. V was clipped by 1 base and J by 7 bases, with 13 bases between them. This CDR3 has 15 residues. CDR1 is SGHDN, CDR2 FVKESK, per germline. DNA of the CDR3: TGTGCCAGCAGCCAAGGTACAGTTGTTGGTGAAAAACTGTTTTTT. The encoded protein is CASSQGTVVGEKLFF.

This clone showed up just once. The chain employs TRBV28 and TRBJ2-7; 8 nucleotides agree with TRBD1. This CDR3 contains 14 residues. V lost 6 bases and J lost 9; bases outside the gene matches: 13. In germline, CDR1 is MDHEN, CDR2 SYDVKM. This CDR3 is CASSPGQGDRGQYF. CDR3 sequence (DNA): TGTGCCAGCAGCCCCGGGCAGGGTGACAGGGGGCAGTACTTC.

J is TRBJ2-7 and V is TRBV7-8; 7 bases line up with TRBD1. The trim removed 3 bases at V and 6 bases at J, leaving 11 bases unmatched. The germline CDR1 and CDR2 sequences are SGHVS and FQNEAQ. The CDR3 loop spans 15 amino acids. The CDR3 DNA reads TGTGCCAGCAGCTTGAGACAGGGCTGGGGCCTCGAGCAGTACTTC. This encodes CASSLRQGWGLEQYF.

This clone turned up a few times. The V call is TRBV15, the J call TRBJ2-2; TRBD1 matches 8 bases. Germline CDR1 reads LNHNV; CDR2 reads YYDKDF (reference sequence). The CDR3 is 14 amino acids. After removal of 6 bases from V and 5 bases from J, the junction contained 5 bases not matched to a gene. This CDR3 reads CATSPGGRTGELFF. In DNA, the CDR3 is TGTGCCACCAGTCCAGGGGGCAGGACCGGGGAGCTGTTTTTT.

CDR3 sequence reads: CASSLEAGGQYF. CDR3 bases: TGTGCCAGCAGCTTGGAAGCGGGGGGGCAGTACTTC. The V gene is TRBV5-4, the J gene TRBJ2-5; TRBD2 matches 10 bases. Trimming removed 0 bases from V and 11 bases from J; junction bases left unmatched: 1. The length of the CDR3 is 12 residues. CDR1 is SGHNT, CDR2 YYREEE, per germline (reference sequence).

This chain links TRBV7-2 with TRBJ2-3; the D is unclear. This CDR3 is 12 amino acids long. V lost 1 base and J lost 11, with 10 bases in between. Germline V CDR1 and CDR2: SGHTA, FQGNSA. CDR3 sequence reads: CASSLGLVGQYF. As DNA, the CDR3 is TGTGCCAGCAGCTTAGGCCTAGTTGGGCAGTATTTT.